A selection of T cell receptor beta chains follows, all from one sample in a study of glioma-infiltrating T cells after dendritic cell vaccination. The table came from immunoSEQ multiplex PCR; TCRdb's copy has only in-frame clones and leaves some out. The sample comprises approximately 99,000 clones, 75% to 90% of which are singletons, and approximately 5.5% rests with the top ten. The source was blood, collected after dendritic cell vaccination. The receptors shown here come from a human donor with glioblastoma. The CDR3 runs from the conserved cysteine through the conserved F or W. Each record gives: clone size, V gene, D gene, J gene, CDR3 DNA, CDR3 protein. A D gene is named only where the DNA matches it firmly. Not every row has a clone size; where given, it reads once, few, many or a size class.

NA	TRBV14	TRBD1	TRBJ1-2	TGTGCCAGCAGTCGGGGGACAGGGAGACCTTTTTATGGCTACACCTTC	CASSRGTGRPFYGYTF
NA	TRBV20-1	NA	TRBJ2-5	TGCAGTGCCCCGGCCGGGGAGACCCAGTACTTC	CSAPAGETQYF
NA	TRBV5-1	NA	TRBJ1-1	TGCGCCAGCAGCTATCAGAACACTGAAGCTTTCTTT	CASSYQNTEAFF
NA	TRBV28	NA	TRBJ1-5	TGTGCCAGCAGGCCAGGACAGATCAATCAGCCCCAGCATTTT	CASRPGQINQPQHF
few	TRBV6-5	TRBD1	TRBJ2-7	TGTGCCAGCAGTAACAGGGGGTCCGAGCAGTACTTC	CASSNRGSEQYF
NA	TRBV6-5	NA	TRBJ2-1	TGTGCCAGCACCCGTGATAGTGGAGCGTACAATGAGCAGTTCTTC	CASTRDSGAYNEQFF
NA	TRBV19	TRBD1	TRBJ2-6	TGTGCCAGTAGCGGGACAGGGTCTGGGGCCAACGTCCTGACTTTC	CASSGTGSGANVLTF
NA	TRBV5-1	TRBD1	TRBJ2-2	TGCGCCAGCAGCCGGGACAGGGACAACGGGGAGCTGTTTTTT	CASSRDRDNGELFF
NA	TRBV6-1	NA	TRBJ1-5	TGTGCCAGCAGTGAAGCGCTCGGGGGAAATCAGCCCCAGCATTTT	CASSEALGGNQPQHF
once	TRBV19	NA	TRBJ2-7	TGTGCCAGTAGTGTGACAGCCTCCTACGAGCAGTACTTC	CASSVTASYEQYF
NA	TRBV29-1	TRBD1	TRBJ1-1	TGCAGCGTCTGGACAGGGAACACTGAAGCTTTCTTT	CSVWTGNTEAFF
NA	TRBV28	NA	TRBJ1-1	TGTGCCAGCAGTTATAGCCAGGGGCGCGCTGAAGCCTTCTTT	CASSYSQGRAEAFF
NA	TRBV2	NA	TRBJ1-1	TGTGCCAGCAGCATGAAACAGGAGAAGAACACTGAAGCTTTCTTT	CASSMKQEKNTEAFF
NA	TRBV10-3	TRBD1	TRBJ2-5	TGTGCCATCAGGGGACAGGGGGCCGGGGAGACCCAGTACTTC	CAIRGQGAGETQYF
NA	TRBV29-1	TRBD2	TRBJ2-5	TGCAGCGTCTCGCGGGTAGCGGGAGGCCTGGAGACCCAGTACTTC	CSVSRVAGGLETQYF
NA	TRBV7-9	TRBD2	TRBJ2-7	TGTGCCAGCAGCCGGTTGTTGGAGCGGGGGGCCTACGAGCAGTACTTC	CASSRLLERGAYEQYF